This TCR beta chain was identified during a study of post-analysis software for immune sequencing data. Study-level findings and limits: F measure clustering grouped samples strongly by preparation batch. A handful of TRBV segments were more frequent in patients than controls; TRBV5-6, TRBV5-1 and TRBV20-1 belonged to this group.

Libraries were made from TCR beta cDNA, and they carried unique molecular identifiers. The yield from approximately 1 to 10 million T cells was roughly 500,000 cDNA molecules in total. TCRdb passed the PCR reads through MiXCR, listing each CDR3 protein once. This table holds approximately 730,000 distinct CDR3 sequences, around 46% found once. As concerns this clonotype: The antigen is undetermined.

The CDR3 has 12 amino acids. The germline V and J ends were trimmed by 4 bases and 5 bases, with 11 bases remaining between them. The germline gives CDR1 SQVTM, CDR2 ANQGSEA. The specimen was blood. This sequence was found in a girl aged 5-17 years with multiple sclerosis. The chain recombines TRBV29-1 with TRBJ1-2, with D perhaps TRBD1 (6 bases). The CDR3 loop is CSVGQALYGYTF. The CDR3, as DNA: TGCAGCGTTGGACAGGCACTTTATGGCTACACCTTC.